The T cell receptor (beta chain) described here comes from a study of human T cells and chemical hapten exposure. Overall study: Sensitization employed 2% DPC on about 2 cm by about 2 cm of upper inner arm skin. Alopecia areata, totalis or universalis was found in mostly female patients. The study's findings and limits: Relative to controls, expanded TCRs formed significantly more large CDR3 similarity clusters.

The authors' processing: TCR counts had a median of about 92,000 per sample and spanned about 20,000 to 700,000. MiXCR was run by TCRdb on the RACE reads, yielding one entry per CDR3 protein. TCRdb, rather than the study authors, made the V and J calls. The repertoire has some 250,000 distinct CDR3 sequences, over 7.5% of them found once; the top ten carry 1.2%. CDR3 length equals 14 residues. Described time point: pre-sensitization, week 0. Specified treatment: therapeutic diphenylcyclopropenone sensitization with weekly scalp DPC. Note on this clonotype: Its antigen is unknown.

The receptor was isolated from a man between 18 and 29 years old with alopecia areata. Some clones in this sample may be carry-over from other donors' samples. This sample comprised whole blood, obtained in connection with sensitization to the hapten diphenylcyclopropenone (DPC). V gene TRBV12-2 combines with J gene TRBJ1-1. TRBV12-2 corresponds to a pseudogene. The DNA of the CDR3 is TGTGCAAGTCGCTTAGTACAACAGAACACTGAAGCTTTCTTT. This codes for CASRLVQQNTEAFF.